This record concerns one T cell receptor beta chain sequence. This entry is derived from a study of control samples from healthy donors and cancer patients. Sequencing was performed with immunoSEQ multiplex PCR; in TCRdb, only in-frame clones are kept and a portion is missing. Among 150,000 to 200,000 clones, more than 85% were seen once, and the ten largest hold roughly 0.7%. V lost 8 bases to trimming and J lost 4 bases; unmatched junction nucleotides: 7. The CDR3 is 14 residues long. The germline V gene has CDR1 MGHRA and CDR2 YSYEKL. This clonotype originated in a woman aged 25 to 45 in good health. The rearrangement joins TRBV4-1 to TRBJ2-3; TRBD2 matches at 9 bases. Input material: blood. CDR3 protein: CASGRVAGADTQYF. CDR3 nucleotide sequence: TGCGCCAGCGGACGGGTAGCGGGAGCAGATACGCAGTATTTT.